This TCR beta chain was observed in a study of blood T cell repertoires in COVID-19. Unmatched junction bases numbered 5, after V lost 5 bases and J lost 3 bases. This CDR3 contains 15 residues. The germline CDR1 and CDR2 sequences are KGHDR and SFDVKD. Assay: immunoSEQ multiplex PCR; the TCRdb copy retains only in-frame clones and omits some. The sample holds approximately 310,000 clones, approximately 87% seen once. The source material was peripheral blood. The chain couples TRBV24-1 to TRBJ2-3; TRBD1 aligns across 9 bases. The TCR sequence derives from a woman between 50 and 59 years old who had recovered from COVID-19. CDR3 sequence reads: CATSARGTGTDTQYF. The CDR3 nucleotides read TGTGCCACCAGTGCCCGCGGGACAGGGACAGATACGCAGTATTTT.